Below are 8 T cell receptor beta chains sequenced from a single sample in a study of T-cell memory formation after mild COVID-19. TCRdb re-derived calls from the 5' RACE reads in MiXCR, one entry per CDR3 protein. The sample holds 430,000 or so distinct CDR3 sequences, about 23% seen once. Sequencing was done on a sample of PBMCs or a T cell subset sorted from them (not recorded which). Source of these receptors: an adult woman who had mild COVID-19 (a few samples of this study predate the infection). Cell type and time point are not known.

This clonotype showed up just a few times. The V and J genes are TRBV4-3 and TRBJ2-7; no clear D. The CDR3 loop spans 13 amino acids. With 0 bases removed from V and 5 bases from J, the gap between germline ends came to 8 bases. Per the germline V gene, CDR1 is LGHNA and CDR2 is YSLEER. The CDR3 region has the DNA TGCGCCAGCAGCCAAGATCGGGCCCACGAGCAGTACTTC. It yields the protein CASSQDRAHEQYF.

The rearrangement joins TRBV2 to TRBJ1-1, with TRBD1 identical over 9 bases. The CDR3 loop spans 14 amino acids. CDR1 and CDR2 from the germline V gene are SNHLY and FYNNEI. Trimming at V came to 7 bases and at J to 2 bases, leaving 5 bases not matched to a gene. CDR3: CASNGQGLNTEAFF. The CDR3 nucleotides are TGTGCCAGCAATGGACAGGGGTTAAACACTGAAGCTTTCTTT.

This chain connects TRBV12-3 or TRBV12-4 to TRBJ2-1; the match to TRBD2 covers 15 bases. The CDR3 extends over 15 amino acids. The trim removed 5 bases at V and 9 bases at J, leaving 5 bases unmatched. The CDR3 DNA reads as TGTGCCAGCAGTGCGGGGACTAGCGGGGGGCGTGAGCAGTTCTTC. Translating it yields CASSAGTSGGREQFF.

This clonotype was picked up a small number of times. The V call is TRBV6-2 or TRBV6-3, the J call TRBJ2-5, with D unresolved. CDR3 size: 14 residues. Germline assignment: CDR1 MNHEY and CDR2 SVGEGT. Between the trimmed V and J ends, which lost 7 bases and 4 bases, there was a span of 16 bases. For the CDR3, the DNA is TGTGCCAGCATAGGCCCGTTCGACGGAGAGACCCAGTACTTC. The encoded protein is CASIGPFDGETQYF.

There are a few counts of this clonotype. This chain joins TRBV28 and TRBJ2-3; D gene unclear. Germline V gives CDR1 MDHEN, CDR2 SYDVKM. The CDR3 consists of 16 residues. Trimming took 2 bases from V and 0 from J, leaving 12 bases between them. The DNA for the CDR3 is TGTGCCAGCAGTTTACTACACTCCATGAGCACAGATACGCAGTATTTT. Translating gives CASSLLHSMSTDTQYF. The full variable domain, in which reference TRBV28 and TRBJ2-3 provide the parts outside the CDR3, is DVKVTQSSRYLVKRTGEKVFLECVQDMDHENMFWYRQDPGLGLRLIYFSYDVKMKEKGDIPEGYSVSREKKERFSLILESASTNQTSMYLCASSLLHSMSTDTQYFGPGTRLTVL.

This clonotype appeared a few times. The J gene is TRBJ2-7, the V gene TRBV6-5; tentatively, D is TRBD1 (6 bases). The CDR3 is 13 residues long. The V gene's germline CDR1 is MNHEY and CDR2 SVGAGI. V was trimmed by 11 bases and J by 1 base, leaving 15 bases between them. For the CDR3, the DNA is TGTGCCTCCGCCGGGACAAGGTCCTACGAGCAGTACTTC. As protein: CASAGTRSYEQYF.

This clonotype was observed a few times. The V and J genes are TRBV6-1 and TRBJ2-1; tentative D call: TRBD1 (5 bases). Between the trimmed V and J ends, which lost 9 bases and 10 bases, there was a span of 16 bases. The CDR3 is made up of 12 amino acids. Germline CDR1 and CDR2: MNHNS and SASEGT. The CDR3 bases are TGTGCCAGTCAAGGGGTCCTGTCGGAGCAGTTCTTC. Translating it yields CASQGVLSEQFF.

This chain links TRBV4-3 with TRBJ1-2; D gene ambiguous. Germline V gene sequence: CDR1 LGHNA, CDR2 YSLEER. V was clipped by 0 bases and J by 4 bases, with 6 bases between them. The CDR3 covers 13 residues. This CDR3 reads CASSQDWGYGYTF. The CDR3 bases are TGCGCCAGCAGCCAAGATTGGGGCTATGGCTACACCTTC.